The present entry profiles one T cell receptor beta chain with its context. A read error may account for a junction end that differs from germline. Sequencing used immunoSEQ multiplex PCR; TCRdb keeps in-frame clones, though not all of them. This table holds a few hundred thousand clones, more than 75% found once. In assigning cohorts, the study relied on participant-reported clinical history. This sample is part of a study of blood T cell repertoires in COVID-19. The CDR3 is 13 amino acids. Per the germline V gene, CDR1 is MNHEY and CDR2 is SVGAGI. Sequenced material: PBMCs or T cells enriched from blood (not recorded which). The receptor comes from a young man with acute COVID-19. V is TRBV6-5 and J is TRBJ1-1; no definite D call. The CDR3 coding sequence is TGTGCCACCAGTCTTACAGAGAACACTGAAGCTTTCTTT. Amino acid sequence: CATSLTENTEAFF.